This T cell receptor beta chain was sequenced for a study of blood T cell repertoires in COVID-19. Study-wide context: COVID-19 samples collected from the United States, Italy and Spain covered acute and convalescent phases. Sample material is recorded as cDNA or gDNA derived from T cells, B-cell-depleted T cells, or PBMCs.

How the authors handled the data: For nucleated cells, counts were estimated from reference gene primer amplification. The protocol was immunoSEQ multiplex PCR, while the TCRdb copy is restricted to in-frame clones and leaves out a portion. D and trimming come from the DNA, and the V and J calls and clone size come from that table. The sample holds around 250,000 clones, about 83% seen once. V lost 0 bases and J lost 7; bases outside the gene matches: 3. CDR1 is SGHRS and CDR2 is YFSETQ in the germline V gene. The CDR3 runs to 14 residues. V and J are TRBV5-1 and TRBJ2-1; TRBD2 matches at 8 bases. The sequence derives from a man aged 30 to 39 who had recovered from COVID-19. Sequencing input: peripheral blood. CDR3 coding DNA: TGCGCCAGCAGCTTGGACGGGGGGGCAAATGAGCAGTTCTTC. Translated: CASSLDGGANEQFF.